These 8 T cell receptor beta chains share one sample of origin, sequenced in a study of blood T cell repertoires in COVID-19. Measured with immunoSEQ multiplex PCR; TCRdb has only the in-frame clones, and not every one. The sample consists of 96,000 or so clones, 80% to 90% of them appearing once. Sequenced input: peripheral blood. The receptors come from a man older than 75 with COVID-19, enrolled during active disease.

This clone was counted a few times. The rearrangement uses TRBV2 and TRBJ2-7; 8 bases map to TRBD1. The CDR3 has 15 amino acids. The junction had 11 bases not matched to a gene; V was cut back by 9 bases and J by 1 base. Looked up from germline, CDR1 is SNHLY and CDR2 is FYNNEI. The CDR3 coding sequence is TGTGCCAGTGAAAAGGCCAGGGGGCATTCCTACGAGCAGTACTTC. Encoded protein: CASEKARGHSYEQYF.

The gene calls are TRBV2 and TRBJ2-7; 10 bases are shared with TRBD2. V shed 9 bases and J 0 bases; nucleotides not matched to a gene: 5. Germline values: CDR1 SNHLY, CDR2 FYNNEI. The CDR3 covers 14 residues. This CDR3 is CASKTSGSSYEQYF. In nucleotides, the CDR3 is TGTGCCAGTAAGACTAGCGGGTCCTCCTACGAGCAGTACTTC.

The CDR3 protein is CASSPLAGVDRELFF. DNA of the CDR3: TGTGCCAGCAGCCCGCTAGCGGGGGTGGACCGGGAGCTGTTTTTT. This chain links TRBV3-1 (or the pseudogene TRBV3-2) with TRBJ2-2; 10 bases map to TRBD2. The germline V gene encodes CDR1 LGHDT and CDR2 YNNKEL (reference sequence). Trimming at V came to 4 bases and at J to 9 bases, leaving 8 bases not matched to a gene. There are 15 residues in the CDR3.

J is TRBJ1-5 and V is TRBV28, with D perhaps matching TRBD1 (6 bases). Germline values: CDR1 MDHEN, CDR2 SYDVKM. V lost 6 bases to trimming and J lost 7 bases, with 10 bases between them. The CDR3 consists of 12 residues. CDR3 DNA: TGTGCCAGCAGACAGGGCGTCCAGCCCCAGCATTTT. It encodes CASRQGVQPQHF.

The sample holds one count of this clone. The chain recombines TRBV9 with TRBJ2-5; 8 positions agree with TRBD2. This CDR3 spans 15 amino acids. J gave up 5 bases and V 0 bases, and 6 bases lay outside the gene matches. Germline V lookup: CDR1 SGDLS, CDR2 YYNGEE. DNA of the CDR3: TGTGCCAGCAGCGTAGGCGGACTAGCCGGGGAGACCCAGTACTTC. Translating it yields CASSVGGLAGETQYF.

V usage is TRBV27 and J usage is TRBJ2-2; 13 bases are shared with TRBD2. CDR1 is MNHEY and CDR2 is SMNVEV in the germline V gene (reference sequence). Trimming took 5 bases from V and 0 from J; bases not matched to a gene: 3. The CDR3 is 17 amino acids. CDR3 nucleotide sequence: TGTGCCAGCAGTCGCGGGACTAGCGGGACGAACACCGGGGAGCTGTTTTTT. Translated: CASSRGTSGTNTGELFF.

The chain recombines TRBV7-9 with TRBJ1-3; D is uncertain. Germline CDR1 SEHNR, CDR2 FQNEAQ (reference sequence). With 3 bases removed from V and 0 bases from J, the gap between germline ends came to 9 bases. CDR3 size: 15 residues. The CDR3 sequence: CASSLNGYSGNTIYF. The CDR3 region has the DNA TGTGCCAGCAGCTTGAACGGGTACTCTGGAAACACCATATATTTT. Drawing the rest from reference TRBV7-9 and TRBJ1-3, the complete variable domain is DTGVSQNPRHKITKRGQNVTFRCDPISEHNRLYWYRQTLGQGPEFLTYFQNEAQLEKSRLLSDRFSAERPKGSFSTLEIQRTEQGDSAMYLCASSLNGYSGNTIYFGEGSWLTVV.

This sequence joins TRBV7-8 and TRBJ2-3; the D is unclear. Between the trimmed V and J ends, which lost 4 bases and 5 bases, there was a span of 13 bases. The CDR3 consists of 14 residues. Germline CDR1 reads SGHVS; CDR2 reads FQNEAQ. In nucleotides, the CDR3 is TGTGCCAGCAGCTCCGCAGGCCAAAGAGATACGCAGTATTTT. Translation: CASSSAGQRDTQYF. Using reference TRBV7-8 and TRBJ2-3 for the parts outside the CDR3, the full variable domain is GAGVSQSPRYKVAKRGQDVALRCDPISGHVSLFWYQQALGQGPEFLTYFQNEAQLDKSGLPSDRFFAERPEGSVSTLKIQRTQQEDSAVYLCASSSAGQRDTQYFGPGTRLTVL.